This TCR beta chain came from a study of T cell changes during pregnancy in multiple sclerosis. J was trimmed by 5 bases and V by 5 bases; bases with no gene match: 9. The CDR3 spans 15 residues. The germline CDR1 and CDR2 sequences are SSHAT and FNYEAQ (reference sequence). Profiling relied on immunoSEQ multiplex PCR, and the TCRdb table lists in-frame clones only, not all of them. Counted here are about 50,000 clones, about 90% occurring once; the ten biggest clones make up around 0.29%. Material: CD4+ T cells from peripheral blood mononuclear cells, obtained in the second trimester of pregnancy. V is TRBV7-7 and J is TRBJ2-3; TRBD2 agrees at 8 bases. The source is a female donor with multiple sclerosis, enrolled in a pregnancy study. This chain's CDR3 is CASSRGTSNEDTQYF. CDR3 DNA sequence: TGTGCCAGCAGCCGGGGGACTAGTAATGAAGATACGCAGTATTTT.